This passage covers 19 T cell receptor beta chains from one sample sequenced in a study of blood T cell repertoires in COVID-19. The data were produced by immunoSEQ multiplex PCR, yet TCRdb's version contains in-frame clones alone and is incomplete. The data show about 70,000 clones, 86% seen once. Sequencing used peripheral blood. Source of these receptors: an older woman with acute or convalescent COVID-19.

V is TRBV7-9 and J is TRBJ2-5; 9 nucleotides line up with TRBD1. The germline V gene encodes CDR1 SEHNR and CDR2 FQNEAQ (reference sequence). Trimming cost V 5 bases and J 7 bases; bases outside gene matches: 5. This CDR3 spans 13 amino acids. CDR3 loop: CASSKDRGATQYF. As DNA, the CDR3 is TGTGCCAGCAGCAAAGACAGGGGGGCGACCCAGTACTTC. The whole variable domain, filled in from reference TRBV7-9 and TRBJ2-5, reads DTGVSQNPRHKITKRGQNVTFRCDPISEHNRLYWYRQTLGQGPEFLTYFQNEAQLEKSRLLSDRFSAERPKGSFSTLEIQRTEQGDSAMYLCASSKDRGATQYFGPGTRLLVL.

This chain links TRBV12-3 or TRBV12-4 with TRBJ1-1; maybe TRBD1 (5 bases). This CDR3 region has 13 residues. Deletions cut 6 bases from V and 11 bases from J, with 19 bases between. This CDR3 is CASRAQGQPAAFF. The CDR3 bases are TGTGCCAGCAGGGCCCAGGGCCAGCCTGCGGCTTTCTTT.

V usage is TRBV30 and J usage is TRBJ1-1; 8 bases fit TRBD1. This CDR3 contains 13 residues. Looked up from germline, CDR1 is GTSNPN and CDR2 is SVGIG (reference sequence). After removal of 0 bases from V and 5 bases from J, the junction contained 2 bases not matched to a gene. The CDR3 DNA is TGTGCCTGGAGTGTAACAGGGGGGACTGAAGCTTTCTTT. Protein: CAWSVTGGTEAFF.

V and J are TRBV19 and TRBJ2-7, with D perhaps TRBD1 (5 bases). Germline V gives CDR1 LNHDA, CDR2 SQIVND (reference sequence). V was trimmed by 4 bases and J by 3 bases, leaving 16 bases between them. The CDR3 runs 15 residues. CDR3: CASSSIGQGDYEQYF. The CDR3 nucleotides are TGTGCCAGTAGTAGTATAGGTCAAGGGGACTACGAGCAGTACTTC.

The genes are TRBV19 and TRBJ2-7; possible D gene TRBD2, 6 bases. V was pared by 0 bases and J by 2 bases, with 14 bases between. Germline V gene data show CDR1 as LNHDA and CDR2 as SQIVND (reference sequence). The CDR3 runs 16 residues. The CDR3 DNA reads TGTGCCAGTAGTATAGATCCGGGGGTTAGAGCCTACGAGCAGTACTTC. It codes for CASSIDPGVRAYEQYF.

This clone has just one count. The gene calls are TRBV3-1 (or the pseudogene TRBV3-2) and TRBJ2-7, with D possibly being TRBD1 (5 bases). The germline V gene has CDR1 LGHDT and CDR2 YNNKEL (reference sequence). The CDR3 consists of 14 residues. Trimming removed 0 bases at V and 7 bases at J, with 13 bases between. CDR3 sequence (DNA): TGTGCCAGCAGCCAAGAAATTGGGGCTGGGGAGCAGTACTTC. This encodes CASSQEIGAGEQYF.

This clone was seen a few times. The rearrangement links TRBV4-1 to TRBJ2-5; TRBD2 might be the D (5 bases). CDR1 is MGHRA and CDR2 is YSYEKL in the germline V gene. CDR3 length: 12 amino acids. The V gene lost 1 base and the J gene lost 12 bases, with 12 bases spanning the gap. CDR3 sequence (DNA): TGCGCCAGCAGCCAAGGCGGGTTACAAAAGTACTTC. This codes for CASSQGGLQKYF.

The J gene is TRBJ2-5, the V gene TRBV7-9; TRBD1 might be the D (5 bases). The CDR3 covers 15 residues. Germline CDR1 SEHNR, CDR2 FQNEAQ (reference sequence). V was cut by 3 bases and J by 4 bases, with 15 bases left in between. The CDR3 is CASSFNRLSGETQYF. The CDR3 region has the DNA TGTGCCAGCAGCTTCAACAGGCTCTCGGGAGAGACCCAGTACTTC.

V and J are TRBV29-1 and TRBJ2-2, with D possibly matching TRBD2 (6 bases). CDR1 and CDR2 (germline): SQVTM, ANQGSEA. The CDR3 consists of 15 residues. Trimming shortened V by 6 bases and J by 7 bases, and 21 bases separated the two germline ends. DNA for the CDR3: TGCAGCGTGGGCCGGAGACTAGGGGTGGGCGGGGAGCTGTTTTTT. It specifies CSVGRRLGVGGELFF.

This chain's CDR3 is CATSDVLAGGPETQYF. The CDR3 DNA reads as TGTGCCACCAGTGACGTCCTAGCGGGGGGGCCGGAGACCCAGTACTTC. This sequence joins TRBV24-1 and TRBJ2-5; TRBD2 matches 12 bases. CDR3 size: 16 residues. Germline CDR1 is KGHDR and CDR2 is SFDVKD. The J segment lost 5 bases and the V segment lost 4 bases, leaving 7 bases of the junction unmatched.

The genes are TRBV7-8 and TRBJ2-7; 8 nucleotides align to TRBD1. The CDR3 has 15 residues. Germline CDR1 and CDR2: SGHVS and FQNEAQ. The V segment lost 2 bases and the J segment 3 bases; nucleotides outside the gene matches: 6. CDR3 DNA: TGTGCCAGCAGCTTAATGGGACAGGTCATCTACGAGCAGTACTTC. Translated: CASSLMGQVIYEQYF. The full variable domain, rest sourced from reference TRBV7-8 and TRBJ2-7, is GAGVSQSPRYKVAKRGQDVALRCDPISGHVSLFWYQQALGQGPEFLTYFQNEAQLDKSGLPSDRFFAERPEGSVSTLKIQRTQQEDSAVYLCASSLMGQVIYEQYFGPGTRLTVT.

This chain joins TRBV27 and TRBJ1-2; TRBD1 might be the D (5 bases). Germline V lookup: CDR1 MNHEY, CDR2 SMNVEV (reference sequence). The CDR3 runs 12 residues. V shed 5 bases and J shed 7 bases, with 11 bases lying between them. CDR3 amino acids: CASSAGSGGYTF. Written as DNA, the CDR3 is TGTGCCAGCAGTGCAGGGTCGGGTGGCTACACCTTC.

About this clone: A clone one base away is much larger, so this may be a read error. The genes are TRBV5-1 and TRBJ2-2; 9 bases agree with TRBD1. After removal of 4 bases from V and 4 bases from J, the junction contained 2 bases not matched to a gene. CDR1 and CDR2 (germline): SGHRS, YFSETQ. The CDR3 is made up of 14 amino acids. The CDR3 reads CASSRDRATGELFF. The CDR3, as DNA: TGCGCCAGCAGCCGGGACAGGGCCACCGGGGAGCTGTTTTTT.

The gene calls are TRBV29-1 and TRBJ1-5; the D gene is possibly TRBD1 (5 bases). The V gene's germline CDR1 is SQVTM and CDR2 ANQGSEA. Between the trimmed V and J ends, which lost 4 bases and 5 bases, there was a span of 15 bases. There are 14 residues in the CDR3. CDR3 DNA sequence: TGCAGCGTTGGGGGGGGAAAAGGCGATCAGCCCCAGCATTTT. The encoded protein is CSVGGGKGDQPQHF. The complete variable domain, with remaining parts taken from reference TRBV29-1 and TRBJ1-5, reads SAVISQKPSRDICQRGTSLTIQCQVDSQVTMMFWYRQQPGQSLTLIATANQGSEATYESGFVIDKFPISRPNLTFSTLTVSNMSPEDSSIYLCSVGGGKGDQPQHFGDGTRLSIL.

CDR3 region: CASSQGGTTYEQYF. In DNA, the CDR3 is TGCGCCAGCAGCCAAGGGGGCACTACCTACGAGCAGTACTTC. This chain uses TRBV4-1 with TRBJ2-7; D may be TRBD1 (5 bases). The CDR3 extends over 14 amino acids. Trimming left V 1 base short and J 2 bases short, with 9 bases between. CDR1 MGHRA and CDR2 YSYEKL come from the germline V gene.

The chain employs TRBV10-3 and TRBJ2-4; the match to TRBD1 covers 8 bases. The germline gives CDR1 ENHRY, CDR2 SYGVKD. CDR3 length equals 14 residues. V trimming: 3 bases; J trimming: 5 bases; junction bases outside the gene matches: 3. CDR3 protein: CAISDQGAENIQYF. CDR3 bases: TGTGCCATCAGTGATCAGGGGGCGGAAAACATTCAGTACTTC.

In its sample, this clone was seen a few times. The V gene is TRBV7-9, the J gene TRBJ1-1, with D perhaps TRBD1 (5 bases). Germline loops: CDR1 SEHNR, CDR2 FQNEAQ (reference sequence). The CDR3 consists of 18 residues. Trimming took off 5 bases at V and 6 bases at J, with 28 bases between the two ends. The CDR3 loop reads CASSRRRTPPTVDAEAFF. CDR3 nucleotides: TGTGCCAGCAGCCGCCGACGAACACCGCCGACAGTTGACGCTGAAGCTTTCTTT.

This clone has just a few counts. This chain uses TRBV7-9 with TRBJ1-1; D remains ambiguous. Germline V CDR1 and CDR2: SEHNR, FQNEAQ (reference sequence). The ends were cut back, 5 bases at V and 0 bases at J, with 10 bases in the middle. The CDR3 is 14 amino acids. The DNA of the CDR3 is TGTGCCAGCAGCCGTGGGCCTATGAACACTGAAGCTTTCTTT. It encodes CASSRGPMNTEAFF.

The J gene is TRBJ2-3, the V gene TRBV28; tentative D call: TRBD2 (6 bases). The V end was cut by 2 bases, the J end by 8 bases, with 8 bases between. The germline gives CDR1 MDHEN, CDR2 SYDVKM. This CDR3 comprises 12 residues. Here the CDR3 DNA reads TGTGCCAGCAGTTTAGCGGGACGTACGCAGTATTTT. Translated: CASSLAGRTQYF.